These T cell receptor beta chains were read from a single sample in a study of beta chain features in type 1 diabetes. The protocol was immunoSEQ multiplex PCR, while the TCRdb copy is restricted to in-frame clones and leaves out a portion. The sample comprises 640,000 or so clones, around 15% of which are singletons, and approximately 0.043% rests with the top ten. Sample: naive CD4+ T cells from blood. These receptor sequences come from a man aged 18 to 30 with type 1 diabetes. The CDR3 runs from the conserved cysteine through the conserved F or W. D genes are given only for firm matches. Clone size, where shown, is once, few, many, or a class for clones that have expanded.

>few|TRBV2|TRBJ2-1|TRBD1
CASSAGGNEQFF
TGTGCCAGCAGTGCAGGGGGCAATGAGCAGTTCTTC
>NA|TRBV5-6|TRBJ1-2|NA
CASSGGLRHLPSYGYTF
TGTGCCAGCAGCGGCGGGCTTAGGCACCTTCCCTCCTATGGCTACACCTTC
>NA|TRBV14|TRBJ2-7|TRBD1
CASSGPGQGIYEQYF
TGTGCCAGCAGCGGCCCGGGACAGGGGATCTACGAGCAGTACTTC
>few|TRBV27|TRBJ2-7|NA
CASSRNFGGTYEQYF
TGTGCCAGCAGTCGTAATTTCGGCGGTACCTACGAGCAGTACTTC
>few|TRBV5-6|TRBJ2-7|TRBD2
CASRRTGLDQQYF
TGTGCCAGCAGAAGAACGGGACTAGATCAGCAGTACTTC
>NA|TRBV28|TRBJ2-6|NA
CASRESGANVLTF
TGTGCCAGCCGGGAGTCTGGGGCCAACGTCCTGACTTTC
>NA|TRBV30|TRBJ2-7|NA
CACGGTFSYEQYF
TGTGCCTGCGGCGGGACGTTCTCCTACGAGCAGTACTTC
>NA|TRBV27|TRBJ1-1|NA
CASSLKPQGTNTEAFF
TGTGCCAGCAGTTTAAAGCCCCAGGGGACGAACACTGAAGCTTTCTTT
>few|TRBV6-1|TRBJ1-1|NA
CASSRGIDTEAFF
TGTGCCAGCAGCAGGGGAATTGACACTGAAGCTTTCTTT
>few|TRBV7-2|TRBJ2-3|NA
CASSLANPRSTDTQYF
TGTGCCAGCAGCTTAGCTAATCCTCGGAGCACAGATACGCAGTATTTT
>few|TRBV6-1|TRBJ2-1|TRBD2
CASSGGLPYNEQFF
TGTGCCAGCAGTGGGGGACTACCTTACAATGAGCAGTTCTTC
>NA|TRBV5-1|TRBJ2-1|TRBD2
CASTTRRLAGAYNEQFF
TGCGCCAGCACCACCCGCCGACTAGCGGGAGCTTACAATGAGCAGTTCTTC
>few|TRBV10-1|TRBJ1-2|NA
CASSEDRYGYTF
TGCGCCAGCAGTGAGGACCGCTATGGCTACACCTTC
>few|TRBV10-3|TRBJ2-3|NA
CAISAAQPTDTQYF
TGTGCCATCAGTGCGGCCCAGCCCACAGATACGCAGTATTTT
>few|TRBV5-4|TRBJ2-4|NA
CASSVLQGNLAKNIQYF
TGTGCCAGCAGCGTATTACAGGGCAACCTAGCCAAAAACATTCAGTACTTC
>few|TRBV19|TRBJ2-7|TRBD1
CASSPRTGAYEQYF
TGTGCCAGTAGTCCCAGGACAGGGGCCTACGAGCAGTACTTC
>few|TRBV7-9|TRBJ1-5|NA
CASSLQTDNQPQHF
TGTGCCAGCAGCCTACAGACGGACAATCAGCCCCAGCATTTT
>NA|TRBV9|TRBJ2-3|TRBD2
CASSVGGLAGGHTQYF
TGTGCCAGCAGCGTAGGTGGGCTAGCGGGGGGGCATACGCAGTATTTT
>few|TRBV9|TRBJ2-3|NA
CASSAQAIRDTQYF
TGTGCCAGCAGCGCCCAGGCAATCCGGGATACGCAGTATTTT
>few|TRBV28|TRBJ2-7|TRBD2
CASSFASGNSYEQYF
TGTGCCAGCAGTTTTGCGAGCGGGAACTCCTACGAGCAGTACTTC
>few|TRBV7-9|TRBJ1-1|TRBD1
CASSPGQEEAFF
TGTGCCAGCAGCCCTGGACAGGAAGAAGCTTTCTTT
>few|TRBV5-1|TRBJ2-7|NA
CASRTTGTLYEQYF
TGCGCCAGCAGAACTACCGGGACTCTCTACGAGCAGTACTTC
>NA|TRBV28|TRBJ2-1|NA
CASSPPSYNEQFF
TGTGCCAGCAGCCCTCCCTCCTACAATGAGCAGTTCTTC